This TCR beta chain is from a study of T cells expressing NK-cell markers (dated by TCRdb to 2019 to 2021). General notes on the study: Fewer than ten donors provided sorted CD3+CD56+NKG2C+, CD3+CD56+NKG2C- and CD3+CD56-NKG2C+ T-cell subsets, whose TCR beta-chain repertoires were profiled. Among the eight sequenced donors, only one was HCMV-seronegative, while the other seven were HCMV-seropositive. All eight donors whose samples were sequenced were randomly selected healthy volunteers, three of them men and five women. The libraries were sequenced on Illumina HiSeq 2000/2500, MiSeq or NextSeq, producing 2 x 150 bp reads. Broad study findings and their caveats: Whether the expanded NKG2C-expressing T cell clones were specific for HCMV antigens remained unclear. Those dominant clonotypes were again the most abundant among CD3+CD56-NKG2C+ cells in a handful of donors, at roughly 25-60.1%. In roughly six donors, the dominant CD3+CD56+NKG2C+ clonotypes ranked among the top 10 CD8+ clonotypes, making up 1.0-7.0% of CD8+ T cells.

Sequencing was performed on an Illumina HiSeq 2000. TCR beta cDNA libraries were made by 5'RACE template switching that added a universal primer site and unique molecular identifiers. Priming for cDNA synthesis came from the TCR beta constant segment, and two successive PCR amplification steps followed. The authors' pipeline ran thus. MIGEC was used to demultiplex reads and group the reads by UMI, and MiTCR was used to assemble and quantify clonotypes. To remove erroneous sequences, TCR cDNA sequences were retained only when supported by two or more reads. Downstream repertoire analysis used the tcR package, and clonotypes were matched across fractions by CDR3 nucleotide sequence plus V segment. VDJmatch was used to annotate antigen specificity against VDJdb, with one amino acid substitution in CDR3 allowed. One entry per CDR3 protein sequence results from the TCRdb reprocessing of the reads, with DNA left out. TCRdb, not the original authors, processed these V and J calls. The sample's own table lists about 540,000 distinct CDR3 sequences. Around 4% of the sample belongs to the ten largest clones.

HCMV-specific IgG was detected in serum with a commercial ELISA kit to determine HCMV serostatus. Peripheral blood mononuclear cells were isolated from blood by Ficoll density gradient centrifugation. A remark on this clonotype: Its cognate antigen has yet to be identified.

There are 19 amino acids in the CDR3, from cysteine to phenylalanine inclusive. Only the protein sequence is given. CDR1 and CDR2 are drawn from the germline V gene: SGHAT, FQNNGV. The TCR comes from a man between 18 and 29 years old in good health. Donor details come from another sample of the same person, matched by shared clones. Rearrangement joined TRBV11-2 to TRBJ2-1; TCRdb calls TRBD2, which cannot be checked without DNA. Sequencing was done on a sample of blood T cells: a sorted CD56 or NKG2C T cell subset, CD4+ or CD8+ T cells, or bulk PBMC T cells (not recorded which). The CDR3 protein is CASSARGLAGGLKYNEQFF.